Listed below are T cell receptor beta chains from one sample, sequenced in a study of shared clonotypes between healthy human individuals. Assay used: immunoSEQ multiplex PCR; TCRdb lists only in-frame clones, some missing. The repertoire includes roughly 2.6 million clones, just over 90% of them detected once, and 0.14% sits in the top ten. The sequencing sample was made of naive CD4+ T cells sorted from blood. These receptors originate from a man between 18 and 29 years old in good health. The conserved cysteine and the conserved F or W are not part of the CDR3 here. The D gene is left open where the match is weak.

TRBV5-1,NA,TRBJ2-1,ASSLEAPSSYNEQF
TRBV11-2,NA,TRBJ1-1,ASSLLGGTEAF
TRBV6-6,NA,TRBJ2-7,ASSSQGYEQY
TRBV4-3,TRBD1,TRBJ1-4,ASSQVLWTGGNEKLF
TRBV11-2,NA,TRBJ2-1,ASSSPFNEQF
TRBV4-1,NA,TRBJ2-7,ASSQAGPGVYEQY
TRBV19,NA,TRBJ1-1,ASSIGSPVEAF
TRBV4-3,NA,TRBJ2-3,ASSQVPSVGTDTQY
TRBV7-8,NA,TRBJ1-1,ASSLAGMNTEAF
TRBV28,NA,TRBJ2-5,ASSLGGAETQY
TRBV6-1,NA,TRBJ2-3,ASSRLTDTQY
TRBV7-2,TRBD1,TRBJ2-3,ASSVGQGRPTDTQY
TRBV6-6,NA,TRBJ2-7,ASRRGLDYEQY
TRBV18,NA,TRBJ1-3,ASSQGRGSGNTIY
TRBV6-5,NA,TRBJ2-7,ASRARDTGYEQY
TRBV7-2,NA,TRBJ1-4,ASSLGGEKLF
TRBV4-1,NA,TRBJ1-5,ASSQDNNQPQH
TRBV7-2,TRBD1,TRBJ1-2,ASSLSGTAGTGYT
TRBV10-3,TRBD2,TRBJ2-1,AISEWSGGNNEQF
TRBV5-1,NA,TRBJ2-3,ASSPPGSTRGQY
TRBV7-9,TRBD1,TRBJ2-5,ASSFMTGVGTQY
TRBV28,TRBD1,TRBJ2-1,ASSLGTGAYNEQF
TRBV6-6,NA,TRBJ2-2,ASSNQGSGELF
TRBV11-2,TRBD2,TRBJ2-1,ASGSSGRGSYNEQF
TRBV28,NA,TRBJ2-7,ASSLTGEQY
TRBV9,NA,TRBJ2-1,ASRGSFAYNEQF
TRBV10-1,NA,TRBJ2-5,ASSESGGQETQY
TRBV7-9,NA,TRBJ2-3,ASSLVTYTDTQY
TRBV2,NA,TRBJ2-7,ASSEGGYEQY
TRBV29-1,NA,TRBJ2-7,SGRGGPGGWYEQY
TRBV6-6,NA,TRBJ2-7,ASSYPDTLSYEQY
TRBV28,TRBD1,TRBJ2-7,ASSLRTGPLEQY
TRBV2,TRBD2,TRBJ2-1,ASSELAGVGNEQF
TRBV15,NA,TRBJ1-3,ATSRDRVHTIY
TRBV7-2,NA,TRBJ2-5,ASSPAETQY
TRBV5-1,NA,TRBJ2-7,ASSLEGGKY
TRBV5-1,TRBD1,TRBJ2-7,ASSPRTGAYEQY